This paragraph reports one T cell receptor (beta chain). V gave up 3 bases and J gave up 4 bases; unmatched junction bases: 8. Germline V CDR1 and CDR2: DFQATT, SNEGSKA (reference sequence). The CDR3 consists of 15 residues. The record originates from a study of blood T cells in healthy people across ages. Every donor contributed roughly 10 milliliters of peripheral blood by blood draw. With each sample, at least 5 micrograms of total RNA were extracted. The use of a sample-barcoded 5' primer and a J-beta primer mix characterized a second PCR of about 6 to 11 cycles. TCRdb re-analysed the 5' RACE reads in MiXCR, keeping a single row per CDR3 protein. The sample consists of 600,000 to 800,000 distinct CDR3 sequences, more than 20% of them appearing once.

The receptor's source is a man in his 70s in good health. Specimen: blood. The chain carries TRBV20-1 and TRBJ1-4, with 7 bases aligning to TRBD1. CDR3 DNA: TGCAGTGCTAGCACGACAGGGAAGGGTAATGAAAAACTGTTTTTT. Residues: CSASTTGKGNEKLFF.